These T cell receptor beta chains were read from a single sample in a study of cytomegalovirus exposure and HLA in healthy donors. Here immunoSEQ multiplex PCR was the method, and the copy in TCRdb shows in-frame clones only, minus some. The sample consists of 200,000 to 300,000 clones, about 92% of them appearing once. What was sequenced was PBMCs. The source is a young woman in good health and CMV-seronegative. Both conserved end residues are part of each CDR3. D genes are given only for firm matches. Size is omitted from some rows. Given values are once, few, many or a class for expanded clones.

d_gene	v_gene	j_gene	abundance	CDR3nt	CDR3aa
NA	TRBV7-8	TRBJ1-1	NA	TGTGCCAGCAGCTTAGTTTCCCGACTGAACACTGAAGCTTTCTTT	CASSLVSRLNTEAFF
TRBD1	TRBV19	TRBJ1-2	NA	TGTGCCAGTAGTATCGCAGGACAGGGGGCGGTTGGCTACACCTTC	CASSIAGQGAVGYTF
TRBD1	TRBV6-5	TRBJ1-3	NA	TGTGCCAGCAGGACAGGGGCTGGAAACACCATATATTTT	CASRTGAGNTIYF
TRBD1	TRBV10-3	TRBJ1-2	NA	TGTGCCATCAGTGAGTTGACAGGGGGCGGCTATGGCTACACCTTC	CAISELTGGGYGYTF
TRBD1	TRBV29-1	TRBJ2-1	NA	TGCAGCGTTGAAGATCGAGGGGGCGCAACGCTTGAGCAGTTCTTC	CSVEDRGGATLEQFF
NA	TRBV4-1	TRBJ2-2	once	TGCGCCAGCAGCCAAGGACTGTACACCGGGGAGCTGTTTTTT	CASSQGLYTGELFF
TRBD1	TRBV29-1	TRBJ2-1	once	TGCAGCGGAGCCATGAGGACAGGCCATGAGCAGTTCTTC	CSGAMRTGHEQFF
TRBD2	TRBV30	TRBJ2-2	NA	TGTGCCTGGAGTGTACGGGGGGGTCAGCTGTTTTTT	CAWSVRGGQLFF
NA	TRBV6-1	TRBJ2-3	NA	TGTGCCAGCAGGGGGGTTGCTAGCGGCACAGATACGCAGTATTTT	CASRGVASGTDTQYF
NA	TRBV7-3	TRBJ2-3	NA	TGTGCCAGCAGCTTAGGTCCAGTCGGAGATACGCAGTATTTT	CASSLGPVGDTQYF
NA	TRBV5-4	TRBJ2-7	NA	TGTGCCAGCAGCTTGACGATTGGTGGTTACGAGCAGTACTTC	CASSLTIGGYEQYF
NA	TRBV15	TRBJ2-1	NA	TGTGCCACCCGCTACGGGGGAGGGGGCAATGAGCAGTTCTTC	CATRYGGGGNEQFF
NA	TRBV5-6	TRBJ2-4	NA	TGTGCCAGCAGCCCGACCACCCCTTTGGGCATTCAGTACTTC	CASSPTTPLGIQYF
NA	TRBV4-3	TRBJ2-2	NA	TGCGCCAGCAGCCAAGATGTTAACCGTCTCCAAAGCACCGGGGAGCTGTTTTTT	CASSQDVNRLQSTGELFF
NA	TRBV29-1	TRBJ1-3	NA	TGCAGCGTTGAAGCTTTTGGGGACGAAGCCGTCTCTGGAAACACCATATATTTT	CSVEAFGDEAVSGNTIYF
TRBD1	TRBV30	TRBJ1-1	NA	TGTGCCTGTCCGGGACAGCGTCGGAACACTGAAGCTTTCTTT	CACPGQRRNTEAFF
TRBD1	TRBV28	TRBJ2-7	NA	TGTGCCAGCAGTCCGACAGGGTCCTACGAGCAGTACTTC	CASSPTGSYEQYF
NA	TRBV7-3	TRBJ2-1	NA	TGTGCCAGCAGCCCCGCCATGGTAGCGTTGGGGCAGCCTTACAATGAGCAGTTCTTC	CASSPAMVALGQPYNEQFF
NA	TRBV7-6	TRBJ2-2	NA	TGTGCCAGCAGCACCCGAGGGGCCGGGGAGCTGTTTTTT	CASSTRGAGELFF
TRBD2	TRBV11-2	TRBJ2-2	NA	TGTGCCAGCAGCTCGCCGGGACTAGCGGGAAGGTTCGACACCGGGGAGCTGTTTTTT	CASSSPGLAGRFDTGELFF
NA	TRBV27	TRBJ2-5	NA	TGTGCCAGCAGTCCCGGGACACGTGGCAGGGAGACCCAGTACTTC	CASSPGTRGRETQYF
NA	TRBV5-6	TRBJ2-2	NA	TGTGCCAGCAGCTTCACAGTCCTGCCCGGGGAGCTGTTTTTT	CASSFTVLPGELFF
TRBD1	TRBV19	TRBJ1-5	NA	TGTGCCAGTGGGACAGGACCTCAGCCCCAGCATTTT	CASGTGPQPQHF
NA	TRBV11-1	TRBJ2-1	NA	TGTGCCAGCAGCTTAGGACAAGGGCCCTACAATGAGCAGTTCTTC	CASSLGQGPYNEQFF
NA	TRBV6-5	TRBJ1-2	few	TGTGCCAGCAGTACCCTCCCCTCCTATGGCTACACCTTC	CASSTLPSYGYTF
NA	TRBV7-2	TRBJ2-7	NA	TGTGCCAGCAGCTTAGTAGGGGGGTCCTACGAGCAGTACTTC	CASSLVGGSYEQYF
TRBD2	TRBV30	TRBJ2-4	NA	TGTGCCTGGAGTGTAGCTAGCGGGAACGGCGCCAAAAACATTCAGTACTTC	CAWSVASGNGAKNIQYF
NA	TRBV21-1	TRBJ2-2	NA	TGTGCCAGCAGCAAACGCAAACGGGCTTCCGGGGAGCTGTTTTTT	CASSKRKRASGELFF
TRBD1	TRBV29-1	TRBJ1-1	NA	TGCAGCGTTACCTACAGGGGGAGGAGGACTGAAGCTTTCTTT	CSVTYRGRRTEAFF
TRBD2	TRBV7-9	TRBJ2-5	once	TGTGCCAGCAGCCGGACTAGCGGGGGGTACCAAGAGACCCAGTACTTC	CASSRTSGGYQETQYF
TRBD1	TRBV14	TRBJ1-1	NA	TGTGCCAGCAGCCAAGGGGGACAGCTCCGCGCTGAAGCTTTCTTT	CASSQGGQLRAEAFF
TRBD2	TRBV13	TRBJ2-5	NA	TGTGCCAGCAGCGTATTCGAACATAGCGGGGTACAAGAGACCCAGTACTTC	CASSVFEHSGVQETQYF
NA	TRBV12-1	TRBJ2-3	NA	TGTGCCAGCATCCCTTTCCAGGGATGGGGTTGGGCGCAGTATTTT	CASIPFQGWGWAQYF
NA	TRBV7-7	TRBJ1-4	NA	TGTGCCAGCAGCTTAATACCCGGTGAAAAACTGTTTTTT	CASSLIPGEKLFF
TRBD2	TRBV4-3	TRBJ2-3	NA	TGCGCCAGCAGCCAAGTTTCTCCTAGCGGCCTACCCAATACGCAGTATTTT	CASSQVSPSGLPNTQYF
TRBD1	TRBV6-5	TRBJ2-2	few	TGTGCCAGCAGCCGAACAGGGGACACCGGGGAGCTGTTTTTT	CASSRTGDTGELFF
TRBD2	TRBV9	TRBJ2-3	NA	TGTGCCAGCAGCGTCCCCCCTAGCGGGGGGGATACGCAGTATTTT	CASSVPPSGGDTQYF
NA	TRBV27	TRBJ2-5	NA	TGTGCCAGCAGTTTATCACAGGGGAGGTGGGAGACCCAGTACTTC	CASSLSQGRWETQYF
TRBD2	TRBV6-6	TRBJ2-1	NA	TGTGCCAGCAGTACGTCTAGCGGGGCAACTAACAATGAGCAGTTCTTC	CASSTSSGATNNEQFF
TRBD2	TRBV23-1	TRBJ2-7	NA	TGCGCCAGCGGGGAGGGGTACGAGCAGTACTTC	CASGEGYEQYF
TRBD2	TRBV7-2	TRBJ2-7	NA	TGTGCCAGCAGCCTGCCCCTAGCGGGAGGGAACTACGAGCAGTACTTC	CASSLPLAGGNYEQYF
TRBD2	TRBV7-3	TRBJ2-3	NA	TGTGCCAGCAGCAATAGCGGGGCCGGACTAGATACGCAGTATTTT	CASSNSGAGLDTQYF
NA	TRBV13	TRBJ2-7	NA	TGTGCCAGCAGCTTAAGGTATGCACACGAGCAGTACTTC	CASSLRYAHEQYF
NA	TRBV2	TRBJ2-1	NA	TGTGCCAGCAGATACGACCCCTATGGGCAGTTCTTC	CASRYDPYGQFF
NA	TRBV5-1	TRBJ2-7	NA	TGCGCCAGCAGCTTGGAACGGCAGGACTACGAGCAGTACTTC	CASSLERQDYEQYF
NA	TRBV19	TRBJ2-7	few	TGTGCCAGTTCCACCCTGGACAGACCATCCTACGAGCAGTACTTC	CASSTLDRPSYEQYF
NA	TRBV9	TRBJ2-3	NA	TGTGCCAGCAGCGTAGAATCTTGGGCGGGAAATACAGATACGCAGTATTTT	CASSVESWAGNTDTQYF
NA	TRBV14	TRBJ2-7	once	TGTGCCAGCAGCCCCTCGGCGAGCTGGGAGCAGTACTTC	CASSPSASWEQYF
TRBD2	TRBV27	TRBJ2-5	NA	TGTGCCAGCAGTTTATTAGCGGGAGTTGGGGAGACCCAGTACTTC	CASSLLAGVGETQYF
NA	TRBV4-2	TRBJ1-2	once	TGTGCCAGCAGCCTCCCGGAGGGAACACTGGACCACACCTTC	CASSLPEGTLDHTF
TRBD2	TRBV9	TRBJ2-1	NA	TGTGCCAGCAGCGTAAGGCTAGCGGGAGTCGATGAGCAGTTCTTC	CASSVRLAGVDEQFF
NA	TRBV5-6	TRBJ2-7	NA	TGTGCCAGCAGCCCAGGGAGCTCCTACGAGCAGTACTTC	CASSPGSSYEQYF
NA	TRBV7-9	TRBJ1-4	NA	TGTGCCAGCAGCTTAATGGACGATACAACTAATGAAAAACTGTTTTTT	CASSLMDDTTNEKLFF
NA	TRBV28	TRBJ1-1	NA	TGTGCCAGCAGTTCCCATTCCGGACGGAACACTGAAGCTTTCTTT	CASSSHSGRNTEAFF
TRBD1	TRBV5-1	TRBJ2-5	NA	TGCGCCAGCAGCTTACAGGGGGCGGAGACCCAGTACTTC	CASSLQGAETQYF
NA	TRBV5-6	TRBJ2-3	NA	TGTGCCAGCAGCTTGAACGGGAAGACAGATACGCAGTATTTT	CASSLNGKTDTQYF
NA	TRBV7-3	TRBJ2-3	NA	TGTGCCAGCAGCCCACTGGGACAAACAGATACGCAGTATTTT	CASSPLGQTDTQYF